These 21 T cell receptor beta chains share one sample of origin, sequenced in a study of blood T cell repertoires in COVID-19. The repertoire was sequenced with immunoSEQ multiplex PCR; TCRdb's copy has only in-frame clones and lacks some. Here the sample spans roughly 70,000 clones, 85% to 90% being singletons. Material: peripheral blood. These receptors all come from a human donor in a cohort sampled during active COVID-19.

This chain's CDR3 is CASSPPETGGREQYF. The CDR3 bases are TGTGCCAGCTCACCACCGGAGACAGGGGGTCGGGAGCAGTACTTC. This chain connects TRBV18 to TRBJ2-7; 9 bases are shared with TRBD1. This CDR3 is built from 15 residues. CDR1 and CDR2 (germline): KGHSH, LQKENI. V dropped 0 bases and J dropped 7; count of bases not matched to a gene: 7.

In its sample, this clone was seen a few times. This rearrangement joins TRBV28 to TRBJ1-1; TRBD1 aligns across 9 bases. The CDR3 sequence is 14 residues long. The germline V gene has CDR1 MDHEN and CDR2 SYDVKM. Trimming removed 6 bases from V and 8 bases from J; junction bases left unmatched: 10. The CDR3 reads CASRPQGAQAEAFF. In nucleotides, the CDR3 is TGTGCCAGCAGGCCACAGGGGGCGCAGGCCGAAGCTTTCTTT.

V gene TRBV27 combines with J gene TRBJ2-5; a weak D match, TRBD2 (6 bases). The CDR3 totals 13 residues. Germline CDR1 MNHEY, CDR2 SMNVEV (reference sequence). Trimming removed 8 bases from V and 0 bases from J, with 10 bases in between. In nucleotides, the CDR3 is TGTGCCAGCCGGGACTTCAACCAAGAGACCCAGTACTTC. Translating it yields CASRDFNQETQYF.

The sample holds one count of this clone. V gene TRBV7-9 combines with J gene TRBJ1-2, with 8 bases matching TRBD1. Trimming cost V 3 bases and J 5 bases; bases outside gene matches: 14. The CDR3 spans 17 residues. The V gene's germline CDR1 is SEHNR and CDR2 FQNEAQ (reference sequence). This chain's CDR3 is CASSFSLDRGSVYGYTF. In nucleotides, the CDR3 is TGTGCCAGCAGCTTTTCCCTTGACAGGGGTTCCGTTTATGGCTACACCTTC.

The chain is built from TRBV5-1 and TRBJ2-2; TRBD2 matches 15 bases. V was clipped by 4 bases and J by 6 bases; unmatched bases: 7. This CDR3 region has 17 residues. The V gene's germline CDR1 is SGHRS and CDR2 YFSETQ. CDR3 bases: TGCGCCAGCAGCCCTGGACTAGCGGGAGGGTTGTCCGGGGAGCTGTTTTTT. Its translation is CASSPGLAGGLSGELFF.

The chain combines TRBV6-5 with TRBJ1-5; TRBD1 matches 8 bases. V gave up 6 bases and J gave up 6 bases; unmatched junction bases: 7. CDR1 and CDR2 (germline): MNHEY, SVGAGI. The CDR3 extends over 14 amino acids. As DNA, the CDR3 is TGTGCCAGCAGCGGGGACAGGTGGGGTCAGCCCCAGCATTTT. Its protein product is CASSGDRWGQPQHF.

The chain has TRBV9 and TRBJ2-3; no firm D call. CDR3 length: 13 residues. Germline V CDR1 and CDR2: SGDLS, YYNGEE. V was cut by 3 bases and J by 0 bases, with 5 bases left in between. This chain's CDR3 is CASSALSTDTQYF. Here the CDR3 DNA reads TGTGCCAGCAGCGCCTTGAGCACAGATACGCAGTATTTT.

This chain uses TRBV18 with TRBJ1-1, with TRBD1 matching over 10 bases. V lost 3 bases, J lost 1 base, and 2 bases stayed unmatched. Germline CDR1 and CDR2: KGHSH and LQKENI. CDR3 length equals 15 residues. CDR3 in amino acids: CASSPGTGANTEAFF. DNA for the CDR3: TGTGCCAGCTCACCTGGGACAGGGGCGAACACTGAAGCTTTCTTT.

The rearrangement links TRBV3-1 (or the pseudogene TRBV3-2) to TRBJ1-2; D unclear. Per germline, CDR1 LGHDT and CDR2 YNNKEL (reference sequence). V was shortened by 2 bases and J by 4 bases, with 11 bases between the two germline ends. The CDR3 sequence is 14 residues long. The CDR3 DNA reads TGTGCCAGCAGCCAAAACAGCGGATTCTATGGCTACACCTTC. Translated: CASSQNSGFYGYTF.

Here the CDR3 reads CASSGPGQGDNSPLHF. The CDR3, as DNA: TGTGCCAGCAGTGGACCGGGACAGGGTGATAATTCACCCCTCCACTTT. V usage is TRBV6-1 and J usage is TRBJ1-6, with 9 bases matching TRBD1. Looked up from germline, CDR1 is MNHNS and CDR2 is SASEGT. CDR3 size: 16 residues. Trimming took 4 bases from V and 5 from J; bases not matched to a gene: 6.

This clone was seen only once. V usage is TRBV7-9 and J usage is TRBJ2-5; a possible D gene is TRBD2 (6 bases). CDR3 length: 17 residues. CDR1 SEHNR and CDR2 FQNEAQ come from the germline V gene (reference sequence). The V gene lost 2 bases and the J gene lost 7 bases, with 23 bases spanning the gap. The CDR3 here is CASSLSPLAQERGTQYF. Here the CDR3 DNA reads TGTGCCAGCAGCTTATCCCCCCTAGCGCAAGAGCGTGGGACCCAGTACTTC.

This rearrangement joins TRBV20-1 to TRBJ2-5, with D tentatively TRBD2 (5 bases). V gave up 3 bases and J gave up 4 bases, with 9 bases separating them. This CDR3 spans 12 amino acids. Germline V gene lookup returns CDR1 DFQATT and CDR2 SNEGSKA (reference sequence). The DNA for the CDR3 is TGCAGTGCTAGTGGAGGAGGAGAGACCCAGTACTTC. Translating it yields CSASGGGETQYF.

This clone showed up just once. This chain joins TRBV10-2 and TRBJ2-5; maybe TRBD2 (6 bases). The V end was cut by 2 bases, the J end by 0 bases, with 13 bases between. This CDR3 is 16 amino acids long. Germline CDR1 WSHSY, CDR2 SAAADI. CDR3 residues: CASSEAWPGDQETQYF. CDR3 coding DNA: TGCGCCAGCAGTGAGGCGTGGCCGGGAGACCAAGAGACCCAGTACTTC.

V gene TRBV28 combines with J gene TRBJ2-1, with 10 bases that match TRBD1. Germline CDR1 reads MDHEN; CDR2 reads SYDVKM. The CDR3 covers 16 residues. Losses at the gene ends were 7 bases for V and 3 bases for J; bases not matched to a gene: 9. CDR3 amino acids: CASTAETGGNYNEQFF. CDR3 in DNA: TGTGCCAGCACCGCCGAGACAGGGGGCAACTACAATGAGCAGTTCTTC.

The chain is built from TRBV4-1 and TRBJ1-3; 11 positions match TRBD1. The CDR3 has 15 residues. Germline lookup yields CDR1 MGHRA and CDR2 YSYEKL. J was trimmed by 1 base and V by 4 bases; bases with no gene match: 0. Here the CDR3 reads CASSRDRGSGNTIYF. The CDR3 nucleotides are TGCGCCAGCAGCCGGGACAGGGGGTCTGGAAACACCATATATTTT.

As DNA, the CDR3 is TGTGCTAGTGGCCCGGGGACTAGCGGGAGGTGTACCGAGCAGTACGTC. Amino acid sequence: CASGPGTSGRCTEQYV. This sequence joins TRBV12-5 and TRBJ2-7; 15 nucleotides align to TRBD2. The CDR3 is made up of 16 amino acids. V lost 6 bases, J lost 6 bases, and 9 bases stayed unmatched. The V gene's germline CDR1 is LGHNT and CDR2 FRNRAP.

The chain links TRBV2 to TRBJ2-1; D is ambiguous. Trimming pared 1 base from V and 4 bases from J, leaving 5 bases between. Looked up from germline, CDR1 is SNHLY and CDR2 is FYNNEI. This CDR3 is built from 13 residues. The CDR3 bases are TGTGCCAGCAGTGAAGACGCGTACAATGAGCAGTTCTTC. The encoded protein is CASSEDAYNEQFF.

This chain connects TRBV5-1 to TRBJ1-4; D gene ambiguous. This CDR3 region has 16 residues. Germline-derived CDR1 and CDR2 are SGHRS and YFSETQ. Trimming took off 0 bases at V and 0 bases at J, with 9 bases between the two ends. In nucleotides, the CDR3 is TGCGCCAGCAGCTTGGATCTCAGTGCAACTAATGAAAAACTGTTTTTT. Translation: CASSLDLSATNEKLFF.

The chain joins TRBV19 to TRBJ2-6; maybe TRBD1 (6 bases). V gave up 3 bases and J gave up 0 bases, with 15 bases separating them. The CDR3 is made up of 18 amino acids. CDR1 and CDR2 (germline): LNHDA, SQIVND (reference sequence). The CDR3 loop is CASSISAGVHSGANVLTF. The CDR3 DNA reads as TGTGCCAGTAGTATTTCGGCAGGGGTCCACTCTGGGGCCAACGTCCTGACTTTC.

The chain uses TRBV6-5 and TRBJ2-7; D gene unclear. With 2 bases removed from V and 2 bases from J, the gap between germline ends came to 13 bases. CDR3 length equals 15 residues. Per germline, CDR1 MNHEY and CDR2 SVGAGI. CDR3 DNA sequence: TGTGCCAGCAGTTACGGAAGACTTTCTACCTACGAGCAGTACTTC. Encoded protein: CASSYGRLSTYEQYF.

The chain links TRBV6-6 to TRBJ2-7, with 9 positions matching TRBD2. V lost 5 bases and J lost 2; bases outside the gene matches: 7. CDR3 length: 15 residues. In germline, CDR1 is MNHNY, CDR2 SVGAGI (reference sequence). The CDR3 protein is CASSTSGTSTYEQYF. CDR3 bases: TGTGCCAGCAGTACATCCGGGACTAGCACCTACGAGCAGTACTTC.